This is a list of T cell receptor beta chains from one sample in a study of vaccination and CD4 T cells after COVID-19. No antigen is known for these receptors. MiXCR, applied by TCRdb to the PCR reads, yields one record per CDR3 protein. This sample has under 15,000 distinct CDR3 sequences, with about 29% found just once. The sequenced sample was cultured CD4+ T cells from blood. The receptors shown here come from a human donor with COVID-19. CDR3s include the opening cysteine and the closing phenylalanine or tryptophan. The order of the fields is J gene, D gene, V gene, clone size, CDR3 DNA, CDR3 protein. The D gene is left open where the match is weak. Not all rows give a size; the values are once, few, many and, for expanded clones, a class.

TRBJ1-2	TRBD1	TRBV4-2	medium-sized	TGTGCCAGCAGCCATCCCTCGGGACAGGAGAACTATGGCTACACCTTC	CASSHPSGQENYGYTF
TRBJ1-5	TRBD1	TRBV6-2/TRBV6-3	medium-sized	TGTGCCACCCGACAGGGGACAGCGGAGGTTCAGCCCCAGCATTTT	CATRQGTAEVQPQHF
TRBJ1-5	TRBD1	TRBV5-4	.	TGTGCCAGCAGCTTCAGGGGGACCAATCAGCCCCAGCATTTT	CASSFRGTNQPQHF
TRBJ2-7	TRBD1	TRBV19	.	TGTGCCAGTAGTCCGGGACAGGTTGCCTACGAGCAGTACTTC	CASSPGQVAYEQYF
TRBJ1-3	.	TRBV28	few	TGTGCCAGCAGAACAATTACCTCTGGAAACACCATATATTTT	CASRTITSGNTIYF
TRBJ1-1	TRBD1	TRBV20-1	.	TGCAGTGCTAGGCCCGACAGGGGCCCAGCTTTCTTT	CSARPDRGPAFF
TRBJ2-7	.	TRBV6-1	large	TGTGCCAGCAGTGTAAACTGGGACCCGGGGGTCTACGAGCAGTACTTC	CASSVNWDPGVYEQYF
TRBJ1-1	.	TRBV24-1	.	TGTGCCACCAGTGGAAACTCGAACACTGAAGCTCTCTTT	CATSGNSNTEALF
TRBJ1-2	.	TRBV12-3/TRBV12-4	.	TGTGCCAGCAGAGACCTGGGGGGGGCGCCTAATGGCTACACCTTC	CASRDLGGAPNGYTF
TRBJ1-1	.	TRBV11-3	.	TGTGCCAGCAGCATAAGCGGCACTCGCGGGCACACTGAAGCTTTCTTT	CASSISGTRGHTEAFF
TRBJ1-1	TRBD1	TRBV6-1	.	TGTGCCAGCCAATCTCCGGGACAGGGGCTTATCACTGAAGCTTTCTTT	CASQSPGQGLITEAFF
TRBJ1-1	.	TRBV27	few	TGTGCCAGCAGTTCCCTGGGGGTTGGGGGGAACACTGAAGCTTTCTTT	CASSSLGVGGNTEAFF
TRBJ1-1	.	TRBV6-5	few	TGTGCCAGCAGTTATGACAGGTCGAACACTGAAGCTTTCTTT	CASSYDRSNTEAFF
TRBJ1-6	TRBD1	TRBV7-2	few	TGTGCCAGCAGCTTCCGTGGGACAGGGAATAATTCACCCCTCCACTTT	CASSFRGTGNNSPLHF
TRBJ2-5	.	TRBV5-1	.	TGCGCCAGCAGCTTGGGACAGGGAGGCGAGACCCAGTACTTC	CASSLGQGGETQYF
TRBJ1-2	TRBD1	TRBV27	.	TGTGCCAGCAGGACGACAGGGCACTATGGCTACACCTTC	CASRTTGHYGYTF
TRBJ2-5	.	TRBV7-9	.	TGTGCCAGCAGCTTAGCGGGGGGGACCCAGTACTTC	CASSLAGGTQYF